The T cell receptor (beta chain) under discussion was sequenced for a study of blood T cell repertoires in COVID-19. Overall study context: COVID-19 samples from acute and convalescent phases originated in the United States, Italy and Spain.

The V and J ends lost 5 bases and 5 bases, in that order; junction bases with no gene match: 9. There are 15 residues in the CDR3. Germline V lookup: CDR1 MDHEN, CDR2 SYDVKM. Enrollees, roughly 18 to 89 years old, lived in about two dozen US areas. Cohorts were based on clinical histories the participants reported. Assay: immunoSEQ multiplex PCR; the TCRdb copy retains only in-frame clones and omits some. This table holds about 210,000 clones, about 81% found once. Sequenced material: PBMCs or T cells enriched from blood (not recorded which). The chain combines TRBV28 with TRBJ1-2, with 9 bases that match TRBD1. The receptor was isolated from a man aged 40-55 years who had recovered from COVID-19. CDR3 sequence reads: CASSGPGQGVYGYTF. CDR3 DNA: TGTGCCAGCAGTGGTCCGGGACAGGGAGTTTATGGCTACACCTTC.